The entry that follows covers one T cell receptor beta chain sequence. Its target is not known. The CDR3 is 17 residues long. Germline assignment: CDR1 MNHEY and CDR2 SMNVEV (reference sequence). V lost 5 bases and J lost 3; bases outside the gene matches: 13. These data originate in a study of vaccination effects on CD4 cells after COVID-19. Study context: Samples gathered post-vaccine arrived a median of 72 days past the second dose. General observations from the study: By a late point after vaccination, infection- and vaccine-induced clones had shrunk markedly through clonal contraction.

TCRdb keeps only in-frame clones here, not all; method: immunoSEQ multiplex PCR. The sample shows tens of thousands of clones, more than 70% of them seen only once. Using viral peptide pools, the ViraFEST assay grew out antigen-specific CD4+ T cells prior to sequencing. Culturing for about 10 days preceded CD4+ T cell isolation. It was two doses of either the BNT162b2 or mRNA-1273 vaccine that participants received. Vaccine recipients, nucleocapsid antibody negative, had no prior SARS-CoV-2 infection. A half-medium replacement with IL-2 medium was carried out on days 3 and 7. The receptor was isolated from a human donor who received a COVID-19 vaccine. Here the sequenced sample was CD4+ T cells from PBMCs cultured with HCoV-229E spike peptides, taken after COVID-19 vaccination. The gene calls are TRBV27 and TRBJ2-1; the match to TRBD2 covers 7 bases. CDR3: CASSPRWGREGYNEQFF. Written as DNA, the CDR3 is TGTGCCAGCAGTCCCCGGTGGGGTAGGGAGGGCTACAATGAGCAGTTCTTC.